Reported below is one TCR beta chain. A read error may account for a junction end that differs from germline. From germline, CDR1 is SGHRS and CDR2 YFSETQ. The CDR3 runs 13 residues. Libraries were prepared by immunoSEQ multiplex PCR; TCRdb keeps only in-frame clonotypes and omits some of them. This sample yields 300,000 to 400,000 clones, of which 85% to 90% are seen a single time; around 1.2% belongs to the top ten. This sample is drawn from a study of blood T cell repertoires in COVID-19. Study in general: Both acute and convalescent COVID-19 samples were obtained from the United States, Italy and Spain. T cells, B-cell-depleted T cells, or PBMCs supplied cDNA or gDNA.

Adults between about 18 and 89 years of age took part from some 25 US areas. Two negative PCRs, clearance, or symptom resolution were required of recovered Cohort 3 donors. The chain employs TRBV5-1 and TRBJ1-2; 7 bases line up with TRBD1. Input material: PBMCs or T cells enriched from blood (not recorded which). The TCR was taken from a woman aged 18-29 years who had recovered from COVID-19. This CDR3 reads CASSATDRPTPNF. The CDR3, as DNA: TGCGCCAGCAGCGCAACGGACAGGCCAACGCCTAACTTC.